One and the same sample provided the 31 T cell receptor beta chains below, sequenced in a study of shared clonotypes between healthy human individuals. This table comes from immunoSEQ multiplex PCR, and its TCRdb copy is limited to in-frame clones, with some not included. The sample lists some 2,500,000 clones, under 95% occurring once. Input material: naive CD4+ T cells from PBMCs. Subset in this sample: CD45RA+ positively selected. These receptor sequences come from a man between 18 and 29 years old in good health. Some clones in this sample may be carry-over from other donors' samples.

Concerning this clone: Other DNA sequences in the sample encode the same CDR3. V gene TRBV28 combines with J gene TRBJ1-2; D gene unclear. CDR1 is MDHEN and CDR2 is SYDVKM in the germline V gene. The length of the CDR3 is 12 residues. The germline V and J ends were trimmed by 4 bases and 8 bases, with 11 bases remaining between them. Here the CDR3 DNA reads TGTGCCAGCAGTTCCGACCGCCGCGGCTACACCTTC. It encodes CASSSDRRGYTF.

This chain connects TRBV19 to TRBJ2-5; D perhaps matches TRBD1 (5 bases). Germline V gives CDR1 LNHDA, CDR2 SQIVND (reference sequence). V was trimmed by 4 bases and J by 5 bases, leaving 11 bases between them. The CDR3 is 13 residues long. CDR3 sequence reads: CASSTRAWETQYF. The CDR3 region has the DNA TGTGCCAGTAGTACCAGGGCTTGGGAGACCCAGTACTTC. The entire variable domain, with the rest obtained from reference TRBV19 and TRBJ2-5, is as follows: DGGITQSPKYLFRKEGQNVTLSCEQNLNHDAMYWYRQDPGQGLRLIYYSQIVNDFQKGDIAEGYSVSREKKESFPLTVTSAQKNPTAFYLCASSTRAWETQYFGPGTRLLVL.

The chain carries TRBV4-2 and TRBJ2-1, with D possibly matching TRBD1 (5 bases). V dropped 3 bases and J dropped 0 bases, with 12 bases sitting between them. The CDR3 spans 16 residues. Germline V CDR1 and CDR2: LGHNA, YNFKEQ. CDR3 sequence (DNA): TGTGCCAGCAGCCAGGGGCTCCGTCGCTCCTACAATGAGCAGTTCTTC. It is translated as CASSQGLRRSYNEQFF.

This clone was recorded once. This chain connects TRBV2 to TRBJ2-3; the match to TRBD1 covers 8 bases. Germline CDR1 reads SNHLY; CDR2 reads FYNNEI. This CDR3 region has 13 residues. J lost 0 bases, V lost 10 bases, and 3 bases had no gene match. The CDR3 DNA is TGTGCCACGGGACAGGAGAGCACAGATACGCAGTATTTT. Amino acid sequence: CATGQESTDTQYF.

This clone was detected only once. This rearrangement joins TRBV25-1 to TRBJ2-7, with TRBD2 identical over 11 bases. CDR1 is MGHDK, CDR2 SYGVNS, per germline. CDR3 length: 15 residues. Trimming cost V 6 bases and J 1 base; bases outside gene matches: 5. The CDR3 DNA reads as TGTGCCAGCAGACTAGCGGGAGCGGGGTCCTACGAGCAGTACTTC. It specifies CASRLAGAGSYEQYF.

The chain combines TRBV19 with TRBJ2-1; 8 bases are shared with TRBD1. The CDR3 loop spans 17 amino acids. V was pared by 5 bases and J by 8 bases, with 17 bases of the junction left unmatched. Germline CDR1 and CDR2: LNHDA and SQIVND (reference sequence). Written as DNA, the CDR3 is TGTGCCAGTAGTGCCCTACGGACAGGGTCGTCTGTGTATGAGCAGTTCTTC. This translates into CASSALRTGSSVYEQFF.

This chain joins TRBV9 and TRBJ1-2; 7 bases are shared with TRBD1. CDR1 SGDLS and CDR2 YYNGEE come from the germline V gene. The trim removed 2 bases at V and 8 bases at J, leaving 12 bases unmatched. This CDR3 comprises 15 residues. DNA for the CDR3: TGTGCCAGCAGCGTTGGGCAGGGGGGATTTGAAGGCTACACCTTC. It is translated as CASSVGQGGFEGYTF.

This clone was counted between two and nine times. The V gene is TRBV19, the J gene TRBJ1-1, with D hard to call. Trimming pared 1 base from V and 5 bases from J, leaving 14 bases between. This CDR3 is built from 15 residues. The germline CDR1 and CDR2 sequences are LNHDA and SQIVND (reference sequence). CDR3 coding DNA: TGTGCCAGTAGTATAGGCCCGGTCGCTTCGACTGAAGCTTTCTTT. It translates to CASSIGPVASTEAFF.

A few counts support this clone. V is TRBV7-9 and J is TRBJ1-5; 7 bases are shared with TRBD1. The CDR3 runs to 16 residues. V was clipped by 1 base and J by 0 bases; unmatched bases: 3. Germline V lookup: CDR1 SEHNR, CDR2 FQNEAQ (reference sequence). In DNA, the CDR3 is TGTGCCAGCAGCTTAGGGACAGGAAATAGCAATCAGCCCCAGCATTTT. This sequence encodes CASSLGTGNSNQPQHF.

A note on this clone: Other DNA sequences within the sample encode an identical CDR3. The J gene is TRBJ2-1, the V gene TRBV20-1; D is unresolved. V lost 3 bases to trimming and J lost 5 bases, with 5 bases between them. The CDR3 covers 11 residues. Germline V gene data show CDR1 as DFQATT and CDR2 as SNEGSKA (reference sequence). CDR3 in DNA: TGCAGTGCTAGGGCCAACAATGAGCAGTTCTTC. Translated: CSARANNEQFF.

This chain connects TRBV28 to TRBJ2-7; 7 bases line up with TRBD1. CDR1 is MDHEN, CDR2 SYDVKM, per germline. After removal of 6 bases from V and 7 bases from J, the junction contained 12 bases not matched to a gene. The CDR3 extends over 14 amino acids. CDR3 DNA: TGTGCCAGCAGGATAGAATGGGACAGAGAAGAGCAGTACTTC. Translating gives CASRIEWDREEQYF.

A remark on this clone: Other DNA sequences within the sample encode an identical CDR3. V usage is TRBV5-1 and J usage is TRBJ2-5; 7 bases align to TRBD2. Per the germline V gene, CDR1 is SGHRS and CDR2 is YFSETQ. The CDR3 is made up of 15 amino acids. Germline trimming cut 0 bases from V and 0 bases from J; bases unmatched to any gene: 2. In DNA, the CDR3 is TGCGCCAGCAGCTTGGGAGGACTAGACCAAGAGACCCAGTACTTC. Amino acids: CASSLGGLDQETQYF.

The chain employs TRBV7-3 and TRBJ2-1; D is tentatively TRBD1 or TRBD2 (5 bases each). The CDR3 consists of 15 residues. V was trimmed by 5 bases and J by 13 bases, leaving 24 bases between them. The germline CDR1 and CDR2 sequences are SGHTA and FQGTGA. In nucleotides, the CDR3 is TGTGCCAGCAGCGTAGACGGACTTCCTACAAGGGGACAGTTCTTC. This codes for CASSVDGLPTRGQFF.

V usage is TRBV6-6 and J usage is TRBJ2-1, with D possibly being TRBD1 (5 bases). With 6 bases removed from V and 14 bases from J, the gap between germline ends came to 23 bases. The CDR3 has 14 residues. Germline-derived CDR1 and CDR2 are MNHNY and SVGAGI (reference sequence). CDR3: CASSPGTSAPGKFF. The CDR3 region has the DNA TGTGCCAGCAGCCCCGGTACGTCGGCTCCAGGGAAGTTCTTC.

The chain is built from TRBV4-1 and TRBJ2-3, with 8 bases fitting TRBD1. The CDR3 covers 18 residues. Per the germline V gene, CDR1 is MGHRA and CDR2 is YSYEKL. Trimming removed 4 bases from V and 1 base from J; junction bases left unmatched: 13. The CDR3 DNA reads TGCGCCAGCAGCCTCGCAGGGGGCCAGCGGGCGGGCACAGATACGCAGTATTTT. Its translation: CASSLAGGQRAGTDTQYF.

The V gene is TRBV6-6, the J gene TRBJ2-4; TRBD2 might be the D (6 bases). Looked up from germline, CDR1 is MNHNY and CDR2 is SVGAGI (reference sequence). The CDR3 is 16 amino acids. The V gene lost 6 bases and the J gene lost 0 bases, with 15 bases spanning the gap. CDR3 region: CASRGLGTSAKNIQYF. CDR3 DNA: TGTGCCAGCAGGGGACTGGGAACCTCAGCCAAAAACATTCAGTACTTC.

The chain has TRBV5-6 and TRBJ2-7; D possibly uses TRBD1 or TRBD2 (5 bases each). This CDR3 is built from 15 residues. V shed 4 bases and J shed 3 bases, with 17 bases lying between them. Germline CDR1 and CDR2: SGHDT and YYEEEE. CDR3 bases: TGTGCCAGCAGCCTACAAGGGACCCCCCTCTACGAGCAGTACTTC. It encodes CASSLQGTPLYEQYF. Using reference TRBV5-6 and TRBJ2-7 for the parts outside the CDR3, the full variable domain is DAGVTQSPTHLIKTRGQQVTLRCSPKSGHDTVSWYQQALGQGPQFIFQYYEEEERQRGNFPDRFSGHQFPNYSSELNVNALLLGDSALYLCASSLQGTPLYEQYFGPGTRLTVT.

This chain links TRBV5-1 with TRBJ2-7; tentatively, D is TRBD2 (6 bases). CDR3 length: 15 amino acids. Germline CDR1 is SGHRS and CDR2 is YFSETQ. Trimming removed 4 bases at V and 4 bases at J, with 18 bases between. The CDR3 DNA reads TGCGCCAGCAGCCCGTCCGGGACTCCCCATTACGAGCAGTACTTC. The encoded protein is CASSPSGTPHYEQYF.

Only a few counts were recorded for this clone. The chain employs TRBV27 and TRBJ1-3, with D hard to call. V lost 3 bases to trimming and J lost 3 bases, with 3 bases between them. This CDR3 is 12 amino acids long. Germline CDR1 is MNHEY and CDR2 is SMNVEV (reference sequence). The CDR3 DNA is TGTGCCAGCAGTTTCGTTGGAAACACCATATATTTT. As protein: CASSFVGNTIYF.

The chain couples TRBV28 to TRBJ2-1, with 12 bases fitting TRBD2. This CDR3 contains 20 residues. Germline V gene data show CDR1 as MDHEN and CDR2 as SYDVKM. Losses at the gene ends were 5 bases for V and 0 bases for J; bases not matched to a gene: 14. CDR3 DNA: TGTGCCAGCAGTCCAATAGATCCCGGACTAGCGGGGAGCTCCTACAATGAGCAGTTCTTC. Amino acid sequence: CASSPIDPGLAGSSYNEQFF.

V and J are TRBV7-8 and TRBJ2-7, with 9 bases fitting TRBD2. The CDR3 sequence is 16 residues long. Germline CDR1 SGHVS, CDR2 FQNEAQ. After removal of 5 bases from V and 1 base from J, the junction contained 9 bases not matched to a gene. The CDR3 sequence is CASSPLAGHLSYEQYF. CDR3 sequence (DNA): TGTGCCAGCAGCCCCCTAGCGGGACACCTTTCCTACGAGCAGTACTTC.

This sequence joins TRBV7-8 and TRBJ1-2, with D hard to call. V dropped 1 base and J dropped 8 bases, with 8 bases sitting between them. CDR1 and CDR2 (germline): SGHVS, FQNEAQ. CDR3 size: 12 residues. The CDR3 protein is CASSLGQQGYTF. As DNA, the CDR3 is TGTGCCAGCAGCTTAGGGCAGCAGGGCTACACCTTC. Combining the CDR3 with reference TRBV7-8 and TRBJ1-2 gives the whole variable domain GAGVSQSPRYKVAKRGQDVALRCDPISGHVSLFWYQQALGQGPEFLTYFQNEAQLDKSGLPSDRFFAERPEGSVSTLKIQRTQQEDSAVYLCASSLGQQGYTFGSGTRLTVV.

In its sample, this clone was seen once. The V gene is TRBV27, the J gene TRBJ2-7; D is perhaps TRBD1 or TRBD2 (5 bases each). The V gene's germline CDR1 is MNHEY and CDR2 SMNVEV (reference sequence). This CDR3 comprises 13 residues. Trimming cost V 3 bases and J 4 bases, with 10 bases left between them. The CDR3, as DNA: TGTGCCAGCAGTTTTGTGGGGACGTACGAGCAGTACTTC. This gives the protein CASSFVGTYEQYF.

The genes are TRBV6-6 and TRBJ1-1, with D possibly TRBD1 on 5 matching bases. Trimming left V 8 bases short and J 1 base short, with 11 bases between. Germline CDR1 MNHNY, CDR2 SVGAGI (reference sequence). The CDR3 loop spans 13 amino acids. CDR3 sequence: CASGIGQNTEAFF. The CDR3 region has the DNA TGTGCCAGCGGGATAGGACAGAACACTGAAGCTTTCTTT.

This chain links TRBV7-2 with TRBJ2-1; D remains ambiguous. CDR3 length: 14 amino acids. Germline CDR1 and CDR2: SGHTA and FQGNSA. Trimming removed 2 bases at V and 8 bases at J, with 13 bases between. CDR3 loop: CASSLSVRSDEQFF. The CDR3 coding sequence is TGTGCCAGCAGCTTATCCGTCAGGTCCGATGAGCAGTTCTTC.

This rearrangement joins TRBV9 to TRBJ2-1, with no clear D. The CDR3 spans 13 residues. With 0 bases removed from V and 6 bases from J, the gap between germline ends came to 7 bases. Germline CDR1 reads SGDLS; CDR2 reads YYNGEE. CDR3 residues: CASSVGAINEQFF. The CDR3 bases are TGTGCCAGCAGCGTAGGGGCCATCAATGAGCAGTTCTTC. The whole variable domain, filled in from reference TRBV9 and TRBJ2-1, reads DSGVTQTPKHLITATGQRVTLRCSPRSGDLSVYWYQQSLDQGLQFLIQYYNGEERAKGNILERFSAQQFPDLHSELNLSSLELGDSALYFCASSVGAINEQFFGPGTRLTVL.

The chain links TRBV9 to TRBJ2-5, with 9 bases aligning to TRBD1. V shed 3 bases and J 1 base; nucleotides not matched to a gene: 16. Germline lookup yields CDR1 SGDLS and CDR2 YYNGEE. The CDR3 covers 19 residues. The CDR3 region is CASSARGTGFLRLQETQYF. The CDR3 region has the DNA TGTGCCAGCAGCGCCCGGGGGACAGGGTTCCTCAGGCTCCAAGAGACCCAGTACTTC. Full variable domain (remainder filled in from reference TRBV9 and TRBJ2-5): DSGVTQTPKHLITATGQRVTLRCSPRSGDLSVYWYQQSLDQGLQFLIQYYNGEERAKGNILERFSAQQFPDLHSELNLSSLELGDSALYFCASSARGTGFLRLQETQYFGPGTRLLVL.

The V call is TRBV28, the J call TRBJ1-5; D ambiguous. V was cut by 6 bases and J by 5 bases, with 17 bases left in between. The CDR3 consists of 15 residues. Germline CDR1 and CDR2: MDHEN and SYDVKM. The CDR3 here is CASREGPRVDQPQHF. The CDR3 DNA sequence: TGTGCCAGCAGAGAAGGGCCAAGGGTCGATCAGCCCCAGCATTTT.

The V call is TRBV4-1, the J call TRBJ1-3, with D possibly matching TRBD1 (5 bases). Trimming removed 1 base from V and 0 bases from J, with 13 bases in between. The CDR3 length is 17 residues. Germline CDR1 and CDR2: MGHRA and YSYEKL. CDR3 coding DNA: TGCGCCAGCAGCCAAGTATCGTGGGACCTCTCTGGAAACACCATATATTTT. It codes for CASSQVSWDLSGNTIYF.

V is TRBV11-2 and J is TRBJ2-2; D unclear. V was shortened by 4 bases and J by 0 bases, with 15 bases between the two germline ends. Per the germline V gene, CDR1 is SGHAT and CDR2 is FQNNGV. This CDR3 comprises 17 residues. CDR3 residues: CASSSLYGPSNTGELFF. In DNA, the CDR3 is TGTGCCAGCAGCTCGCTTTATGGGCCCTCGAACACCGGGGAGCTGTTTTTT.

V gene TRBV5-1 combines with J gene TRBJ2-5; D possibly corresponds to TRBD2 (5 bases). The CDR3 runs 14 residues. V was pared by 2 bases and J by 4 bases, with 12 bases between. Germline assignment: CDR1 SGHRS and CDR2 YFSETQ. CDR3 in amino acids: CASSLTEGGETQYF. The CDR3 bases are TGCGCCAGCAGCTTAACCGAGGGCGGAGAGACCCAGTACTTC.